A single T cell receptor (beta chain) is shown here with its context. Its antigen is currently unknown. The repertoire was sequenced with immunoSEQ multiplex PCR; TCRdb's copy has only in-frame clones and lacks some. The sample has some 3,600 clones, approximately 80% seen once. This entry belongs to a study of somatic mutations in cytotoxic T cells in rheumatoid arthritis. Study information: In some cases, T-cell populations stained with V beta antibodies were flow-sorted at nearly 100% purity, and these included V beta1+ cells sequenced for TCRB. Points from the study as a whole: Of the expanded CD8+ clones, the antigen targets were not known. Clonality measured in CD8+ T cells did not differ significantly between rheumatoid arthritis patients and age-matched healthy controls.

The length of the CDR3 is 11 residues. Germline lookup yields CDR1 MNHNY and CDR2 SVGAGI (reference sequence). V was clipped by 6 bases and J by 10 bases, with 11 bases between them. The sequence came from a man in his forties or fifties with rheumatoid arthritis. The chain uses TRBV6-6 and TRBJ2-3, with D maybe TRBD2 (6 bases). Sequenced: CD8+ T cells sorted from blood. CDR3 DNA: TGTGCCAGCAGAGGAGGGCTCTCGCAGTATTTT. It codes for CASRGGLSQYF.